The clone carrying this T cell receptor (beta chain) turned up a few times. Its target is unknown. The data derive from a study of early T cells in non-severe SARS-CoV-2 infection. Study context: Bulk RNA from unsorted whole blood was sequenced; chains were unpaired. Study-wide results and limits: VDJdb matches were skewed toward anti-spike CD8 T cell responses.

Separate cDNA molecules each had unique molecular identifiers attached to them. TCRdb used MiXCR to reprocess the 5' RACE reads, holding one entry per CDR3 protein. There are roughly 28,000 distinct CDR3 sequences in the sample; roughly 4.4% occur only once, and approximately 10% lies in the top ten. The sequence was obtained from an adult who was a healthcare worker with PCR-confirmed SARS-CoV-2 infection or an uninfected control (not recorded which). Input material: whole blood.

CDR3 DNA: TGTGCCAGCAGTTTATCTTTTGGGCTAGCGGGAGGCCCGCTGTACTTC. It yields the protein CASSLSFGLAGGPLYF. This chain connects TRBV12-3 or TRBV12-4 to TRBJ2-7; TRBD2 aligns across 11 bases. The V segment lost 2 bases and the J segment 12 bases; nucleotides outside the gene matches: 15. The CDR3 covers 16 residues.